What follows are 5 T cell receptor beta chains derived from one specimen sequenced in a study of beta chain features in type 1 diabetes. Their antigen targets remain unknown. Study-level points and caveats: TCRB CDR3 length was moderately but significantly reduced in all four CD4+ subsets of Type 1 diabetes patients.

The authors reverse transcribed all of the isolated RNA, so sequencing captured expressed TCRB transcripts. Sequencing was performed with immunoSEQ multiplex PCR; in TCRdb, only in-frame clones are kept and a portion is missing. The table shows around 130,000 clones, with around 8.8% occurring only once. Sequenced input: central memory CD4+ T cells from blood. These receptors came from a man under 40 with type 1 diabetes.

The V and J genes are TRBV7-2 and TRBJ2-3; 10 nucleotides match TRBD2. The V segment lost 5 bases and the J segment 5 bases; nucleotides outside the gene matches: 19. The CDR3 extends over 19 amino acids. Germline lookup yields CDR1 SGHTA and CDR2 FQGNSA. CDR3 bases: TGTGCCAGCAGCCCAGTAGCCCCTCTTGGACTAGCGGCAGGAGATACGCAGTATTTT. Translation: CASSPVAPLGLAAGDTQYF.

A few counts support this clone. CDR3 region: CASIQRETEAFF. CDR3 nucleotides: TGTGCCAGCATCCAAAGGGAGACTGAAGCTTTCTTT. This rearrangement joins TRBV28 to TRBJ1-1; unclear D gene. This CDR3 has 12 amino acids. V was trimmed by 7 bases and J by 5 bases, leaving 11 bases between them. Germline V CDR1 and CDR2: MDHEN, SYDVKM.

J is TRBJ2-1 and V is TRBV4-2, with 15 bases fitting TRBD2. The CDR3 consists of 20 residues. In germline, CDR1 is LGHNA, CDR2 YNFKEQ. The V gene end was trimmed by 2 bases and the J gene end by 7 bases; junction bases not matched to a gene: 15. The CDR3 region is CASSQPGLAGGPLGKNEQFF. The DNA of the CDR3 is TGTGCCAGCAGCCAACCCGGACTAGCGGGGGGGCCTCTCGGTAAAAATGAGCAGTTCTTC.

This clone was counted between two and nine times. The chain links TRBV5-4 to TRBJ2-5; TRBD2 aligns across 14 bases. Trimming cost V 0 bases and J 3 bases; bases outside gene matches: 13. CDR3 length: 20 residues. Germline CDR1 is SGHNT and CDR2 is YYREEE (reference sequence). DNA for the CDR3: TGTGCCAGCAGCTTGGACGTCGGGTGGACTAGCGGGGGGTGGGAAGAGACCCAGTACTTC. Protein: CASSLDVGWTSGGWEETQYF.

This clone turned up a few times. CDR3 residues: CASSPPVPNSYEQYF. The CDR3, as DNA: TGTGCCAGCAGCCCACCAGTCCCAAACAGCTACGAGCAGTACTTC. The chain links TRBV7-8 to TRBJ2-7; no clear D gene. Per germline, CDR1 SGHVS and CDR2 FQNEAQ. The CDR3 loop spans 15 amino acids. Trimming pared 5 bases from V and 3 bases from J, leaving 17 bases between.